The 27 T cell receptor beta chains listed next were all sequenced from one sample in a study of cytomegalovirus exposure and HLA in healthy donors. Researchers ran the PCR with 60 Vbeta and 13 Jbeta primers. Sequencing was performed with immunoSEQ multiplex PCR; in TCRdb, only in-frame clones are kept and a portion is missing. The sample shows about 83,000 clones, about four fifths of them seen only once. The sample was PBMCs. The receptors stem from a woman aged 30 to 39 in good health and CMV-seronegative.

The rearrangement links TRBV5-1 to TRBJ1-2; 11 bases fit TRBD1. CDR3 length: 15 residues. Germline-derived CDR1 and CDR2 are SGHRS and YFSETQ. J gave up 3 bases and V 0 bases, and 1 base lay outside the gene matches. DNA of the CDR3: TGCGCCAGCAGCTTGGGGGGACAGGGGGACTATGGCTACACCTTC. It specifies CASSLGGQGDYGYTF.

The chain employs TRBV9 and TRBJ2-7, with 8 bases fitting TRBD2. The trim removed 0 bases at V and 3 bases at J, leaving 8 bases unmatched. The CDR3 is 16 residues long. Germline-derived CDR1 and CDR2 are SGDLS and YYNGEE. CDR3 in amino acids: CASSVAGGEVGYEQYF. The DNA of the CDR3 is TGTGCCAGCAGCGTAGCGGGAGGGGAGGTGGGCTACGAGCAGTACTTC.

This chain joins TRBV15 and TRBJ2-5; D unresolved. Per germline, CDR1 LNHNV and CDR2 YYDKDF (reference sequence). The CDR3 extends over 16 amino acids. Trimming pared 2 bases from V and 1 base from J, leaving 14 bases between. The CDR3 region has the DNA TGTGCCACCAGCAGACACACCCCATTACGCCAAGAGACCCAGTACTTC. Translating gives CATSRHTPLRQETQYF.

This clone has only a few counts. V usage is TRBV7-6 and J usage is TRBJ2-2; TRBD1 matches 9 bases. Trimming removed 5 bases from V and 6 bases from J; junction bases left unmatched: 10. The length of the CDR3 is 16 residues. CDR1 and CDR2 from the germline V gene are SGHVS and FNYEAQ. Here the CDR3 DNA reads TGTGCCAGCAGCGCCTGGGACAGGGAAGAGTCCGGGGAGCTGTTTTTT. This encodes CASSAWDREESGELFF.

The rearrangement uses TRBV2 and TRBJ1-2, with D maybe TRBD1 (6 bases). Germline-derived CDR1 and CDR2 are SNHLY and FYNNEI. Trimming cost V 7 bases and J 8 bases, with 20 bases left between them. The CDR3 extends over 14 amino acids. CDR3 sequence (DNA): TGTGCCAGCATTGTAGGGGGGGCTTCGAGCGGCTACACCTTC. Its protein is CASIVGGASSGYTF.

The genes are TRBV7-3 and TRBJ1-1; 7 bases map to TRBD1. V lost 5 bases to trimming and J lost 0 bases; unmatched junction nucleotides: 3. Per the germline V gene, CDR1 is SGHTA and CDR2 is FQGTGA. CDR3 length: 14 residues. The CDR3 protein is CASSQGGMNTEAFF. The DNA of the CDR3 is TGTGCCAGCAGCCAGGGGGGAATGAACACTGAAGCTTTCTTT. Together with reference TRBV7-3 and TRBJ1-1, the CDR3 gives the full variable domain: GAGVSQTPSNKVTEKGKYVELRCDPISGHTALYWYRQSLGQGPEFLIYFQGTGAADDSGLPNDRFFAVRPEGSVSTLKIQRTERGDSAVYLCASSQGGMNTEAFFGQGTRLTVV.

The rearrangement links TRBV6-5 to TRBJ1-2; D is possibly TRBD1 (5 bases). This CDR3 has 13 residues. V was pared by 0 bases and J by 6 bases, with 8 bases between. Germline CDR1 reads MNHEY; CDR2 reads SVGAGI. The CDR3 sequence is CASSYSQGNGYTF. CDR3 DNA sequence: TGTGCCAGCAGTTACTCGCAGGGTAATGGCTACACCTTC.

The rearrangement joins TRBV16 to TRBJ1-5, with D tentatively TRBD1 (5 bases). Germline CDR1 is KGHSY and CDR2 is FQNENV. V was cut by 6 bases and J by 0 bases, with 15 bases left in between. The CDR3 extends over 16 amino acids. DNA of the CDR3: TGTGCCAGCAGTCTGACAGACCTCTATAGCAATCAGCCCCAGCATTTT. Amino acid sequence: CASSLTDLYSNQPQHF.

In its sample, this clone was seen a few times. The gene calls are TRBV6-5 and TRBJ1-1; D gene unclear. Germline CDR1 and CDR2: MNHEY and SVGAGI. The CDR3 loop spans 10 amino acids. Trimming removed 11 bases from V and 8 bases from J, with 12 bases in between. CDR3 residues: CASGGLEAFF. The CDR3 DNA reads TGTGCCTCCGGTGGGCTGGAAGCTTTCTTT.

This rearrangement joins TRBV19 to TRBJ1-3, with a possible D match to TRBD1 (5 bases). Trimming pared 5 bases from V and 0 bases from J, leaving 11 bases between. CDR1 is LNHDA and CDR2 is SQIVND in the germline V gene (reference sequence). CDR3 length equals 15 residues. The DNA of the CDR3 is TGTGCCAGTAGTGTCGACAGAGGCTCTGGAAACACCATATATTTT. Amino acid sequence: CASSVDRGSGNTIYF.

This chain links TRBV15 with TRBJ1-5, with D hard to call. Per the germline V gene, CDR1 is LNHNV and CDR2 is YYDKDF (reference sequence). Between the trimmed V and J ends, which lost 0 bases and 4 bases, there was a span of 7 bases. The CDR3 runs 14 residues. The DNA of the CDR3 is TGTGCCACCAGCAGAGATCATGTTAATCAGCCCCAGCATTTT. Its protein product is CATSRDHVNQPQHF.

The chain has TRBV6-5 and TRBJ2-1; the match to TRBD2 covers 11 bases. The germline V gene has CDR1 MNHEY and CDR2 SVGAGI. The CDR3 is made up of 16 amino acids. The J segment lost 8 bases and the V segment lost 0 bases, leaving 6 bases of the junction unmatched. This chain's CDR3 is CASSYSSSGGIYEQFF. In DNA, the CDR3 is TGTGCCAGCAGTTACTCGTCTAGCGGGGGGATCTATGAGCAGTTCTTC.

This clone was detected once. The chain has TRBV18 and TRBJ1-2; D gene uncertain. Germline V gene data show CDR1 as KGHSH and CDR2 as LQKENI. Deletions cut 1 base from V and 8 bases from J, with 11 bases between. This CDR3 comprises 13 residues. The CDR3 DNA sequence: TGTGCCAGCTCACCACTTACTTCCGAAGGCTACACCTTC. This gives the protein CASSPLTSEGYTF.

The V gene is TRBV28, the J gene TRBJ1-5, with D unresolved. V was trimmed by 6 bases and J by 1 base, leaving 13 bases between them. This CDR3 contains 15 residues. Per the germline V gene, CDR1 is MDHEN and CDR2 is SYDVKM. CDR3 amino acids: CASRPTRGSNQPQHF. DNA for the CDR3: TGTGCCAGCAGACCCACCCGGGGAAGCAATCAGCCCCAGCATTTT.

The chain recombines TRBV10-3 with TRBJ1-5; D ambiguous. V was cut by 2 bases and J by 3 bases, with 5 bases left in between. Germline values: CDR1 ENHRY, CDR2 SYGVKD. The CDR3 length is 13 residues. The DNA for the CDR3 is TGTGCCATCAGTGAGAACACCAATCAGCCCCAGCATTTT. Translating gives CAISENTNQPQHF.

This clone was counted only a few times. The rearrangement links TRBV6-1 to TRBJ2-2; 9 positions match TRBD1. The CDR3 extends over 18 amino acids. Germline CDR1 and CDR2: MNHNS and SASEGT. V lost 4 bases, J lost 6 bases, and 15 bases stayed unmatched. The CDR3 here is CASSGRRTGTGTAGELFF. In nucleotides, the CDR3 is TGTGCCAGCAGTGGCCGTAGAACCGGGACAGGGACGGCCGGGGAGCTGTTTTTT.

The J gene is TRBJ2-6, the V gene TRBV19, with 8 nucleotides matching TRBD1. This CDR3 is 17 amino acids long. V lost 10 bases to trimming and J lost 0 bases; unmatched junction nucleotides: 11. The germline V gene has CDR1 LNHDA and CDR2 SQIVND (reference sequence). This CDR3 reads CATGYGTGISGANVLTF. CDR3 in DNA: TGTGCCACCGGATACGGGACAGGCATCTCTGGGGCCAACGTCCTGACTTTC.

The chain has TRBV7-8 and TRBJ2-1; 9 bases match TRBD2. With 4 bases clipped from V and 4 bases from J, the junction kept 11 bases outside the gene matches. Germline V gene lookup returns CDR1 SGHVS and CDR2 FQNEAQ. The CDR3 runs 17 residues. This CDR3 is CASSYVSTSGNYNEQFF. Here the CDR3 DNA reads TGTGCCAGCAGCTACGTCTCGACTAGCGGAAATTACAATGAGCAGTTCTTC.

The rearrangement joins TRBV28 to TRBJ1-2; 9 bases align to TRBD1. Germline CDR1 MDHEN, CDR2 SYDVKM. This CDR3 contains 15 residues. Trimming at V came to 6 bases and at J to 5 bases, leaving 10 bases not matched to a gene. The CDR3 DNA reads as TGTGCCAGCAGCGGCGAACAGGGGGCCCTATATGGCTACACCTTC. It is translated as CASSGEQGALYGYTF.

The rearrangement links TRBV27 to TRBJ2-1; 12 bases line up with TRBD1. The CDR3 is made up of 14 amino acids. V was pared by 3 bases and J by 8 bases, with 2 bases of the junction left unmatched. From germline, CDR1 is MNHEY and CDR2 SMNVEV (reference sequence). DNA for the CDR3: TGTGCCAGCAGTTTGGGACAGGGGGCTTATGAGCAGTTCTTC. It encodes CASSLGQGAYEQFF.

The V gene is TRBV30, the J gene TRBJ2-3; D gene unclear. The V end was cut by 3 bases, the J end by 3 bases, with 13 bases between. The CDR3 has 14 amino acids. Germline lookup yields CDR1 GTSNPN and CDR2 SVGIG (reference sequence). The CDR3: CAWSRPPGTDTQYF. CDR3 coding DNA: TGTGCCTGGAGCCGGCCACCCGGGACAGATACGCAGTATTTT.

The chain combines TRBV14 with TRBJ1-6; 10 positions match TRBD1. The V and J ends lost 4 bases and 10 bases, in that order; junction bases with no gene match: 4. This CDR3 comprises 14 residues. Germline V gene lookup returns CDR1 SGHDN and CDR2 FVKESK. The CDR3, as DNA: TGTGCCAGCAGCCGAGACAGGGGGCCATCACCCCTCCACTTT. Amino acids: CASSRDRGPSPLHF.

The rearrangement uses TRBV11-2 and TRBJ2-7; 7 nucleotides align to TRBD1. CDR3 length: 15 residues. Per germline, CDR1 SGHAT and CDR2 FQNNGV. V shed 1 base, J shed 3 bases, and the junction held 6 bases outside the gene matches. CDR3 residues: CASSLAGQPGYEQYF. CDR3 bases: TGTGCCAGCAGCTTAGCGGGACAGCCCGGCTACGAGCAGTACTTC.

The chain links TRBV7-2 to TRBJ2-3, with a possible D match to TRBD2 (6 bases). V was cut by 0 bases and J by 0 bases, with 10 bases left in between. Looked up from germline, CDR1 is SGHTA and CDR2 is FQGNSA. The CDR3 totals 16 residues. CDR3 in amino acids: CASSLARGTSTDTQYF. CDR3 nucleotides: TGTGCCAGCAGCTTAGCGCGCGGGACCAGCACAGATACGCAGTATTTT.

A single count supports this clone. This chain connects TRBV5-1 to TRBJ1-4; D perhaps matches TRBD1 (6 bases). V gave up 2 bases and J gave up 2 bases, with 13 bases separating them. Germline CDR1 and CDR2: SGHRS and YFSETQ. The CDR3 consists of 16 residues. CDR3: CASSFHGTPTNEKLFF. CDR3 sequence (DNA): TGCGCCAGCAGCTTTCACGGGACACCCACTAATGAAAAACTGTTTTTT. The full variable domain, completed using reference TRBV5-1 and TRBJ1-4, is KAGVTQTPRYLIKTRGQQVTLSCSPISGHRSVSWYQQTPGQGLQFLFEYFSETQRNKGNFPGRFSGRQFSNSRSEMNVSTLELGDSALYLCASSFHGTPTNEKLFFGSGTQLSVL.

The rearrangement joins TRBV6-4 to TRBJ1-1, with 9 positions matching TRBD1. Unmatched junction bases numbered 4, after V lost 5 bases and J lost 6 bases. This CDR3 contains 13 residues. CDR1 and CDR2 from the germline V gene are MRHNA and SNTAGT. The CDR3 sequence is CASSLGQGSEAFF. The DNA for the CDR3 is TGTGCCAGCAGTTTAGGACAGGGGTCTGAAGCTTTCTTT.

In its sample, this clone was seen a few times. The chain combines TRBV7-2 with TRBJ1-5, with 8 nucleotides matching TRBD1. This CDR3 has 14 residues. Per the germline V gene, CDR1 is SGHTA and CDR2 is FQGNSA. J was trimmed by 7 bases and V by 5 bases; bases with no gene match: 7. CDR3 amino acids: CASSVDRAGQPQHF. CDR3 sequence (DNA): TGTGCCAGCAGCGTGGACAGGGCCGGGCAGCCCCAGCATTTT.